This T cell receptor (beta chain) was retrieved from a study of early T cells in non-severe SARS-CoV-2 infection. One entry per CDR3 protein, called by TCRdb with MiXCR from the 5' RACE reads. The table has 85,000 to 90,000 distinct CDR3 sequences, 13% to 15% seen once. Germline CDR1 is MNHNY and CDR2 is SVGAGI (reference sequence). This CDR3 region has 13 residues. Trimming at V came to 6 bases and at J to 5 bases, leaving 5 bases not matched to a gene. This chain links TRBV6-6 with TRBJ1-1, with 8 positions matching TRBD1. The sample comprised whole blood. The receptor comes from an adult who was a healthcare worker with PCR-confirmed SARS-CoV-2 infection or an uninfected control (not recorded which). CDR3 DNA sequence: TGTGCCAGCAGGCAGGGGGCAGGGACTGAAGCTTTCTTT. Translated: CASRQGAGTEAFF.